The sequence of this T cell receptor beta chain was determined in a study of T cell repertoires in aging, cancer and after chemotherapy. With 1 base removed from V and 5 bases from J, the gap between germline ends came to 14 bases. Germline CDR1 SQVTM, CDR2 ANQGSEA. The CDR3 loop spans 14 amino acids. TRB rearrangements spanning V, D and J were amplified using mixed TRB-A/B primers. Using its own MiXCR run on the multiplex PCR reads, TCRdb lists one record per CDR3 protein. The sample holds under 7,500 distinct CDR3 sequences, 35% to 50% seen once. The template was genomic DNA from peripheral blood, not RNA. This clonotype was found a few times. What it binds is not known. General study results and limits: No conclusions about immunological memory after chemotherapy can be drawn from the repertoire data. In each cancer cohort, median generation probability increased across chemotherapy, suggesting thymic output rebounded.

This TCR was sampled from a human donor in good health. This chain links TRBV29-1 with TRBJ1-2, with D uncertain. The sample was blood. This CDR3 is CSVEADLSFYGYTF. The DNA of the CDR3 is TGCAGCGTTGAAGCTGATCTTTCGTTTTATGGCTACACCTTC.